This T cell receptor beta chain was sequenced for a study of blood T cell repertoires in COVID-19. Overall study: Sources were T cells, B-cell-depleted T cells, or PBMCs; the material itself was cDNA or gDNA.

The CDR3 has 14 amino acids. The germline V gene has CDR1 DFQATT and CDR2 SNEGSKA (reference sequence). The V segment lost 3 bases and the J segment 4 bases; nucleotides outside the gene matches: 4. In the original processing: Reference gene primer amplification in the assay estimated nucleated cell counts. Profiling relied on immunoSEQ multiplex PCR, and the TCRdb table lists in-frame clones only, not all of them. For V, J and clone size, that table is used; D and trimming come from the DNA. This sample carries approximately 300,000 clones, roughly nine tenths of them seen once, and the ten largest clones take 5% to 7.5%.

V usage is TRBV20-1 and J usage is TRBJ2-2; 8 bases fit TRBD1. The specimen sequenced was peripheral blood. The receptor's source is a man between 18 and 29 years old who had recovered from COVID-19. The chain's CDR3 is CSASQGAVTGELFF. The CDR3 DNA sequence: TGCAGTGCTAGTCAGGGGGCGGTCACCGGGGAGCTGTTTTTT.